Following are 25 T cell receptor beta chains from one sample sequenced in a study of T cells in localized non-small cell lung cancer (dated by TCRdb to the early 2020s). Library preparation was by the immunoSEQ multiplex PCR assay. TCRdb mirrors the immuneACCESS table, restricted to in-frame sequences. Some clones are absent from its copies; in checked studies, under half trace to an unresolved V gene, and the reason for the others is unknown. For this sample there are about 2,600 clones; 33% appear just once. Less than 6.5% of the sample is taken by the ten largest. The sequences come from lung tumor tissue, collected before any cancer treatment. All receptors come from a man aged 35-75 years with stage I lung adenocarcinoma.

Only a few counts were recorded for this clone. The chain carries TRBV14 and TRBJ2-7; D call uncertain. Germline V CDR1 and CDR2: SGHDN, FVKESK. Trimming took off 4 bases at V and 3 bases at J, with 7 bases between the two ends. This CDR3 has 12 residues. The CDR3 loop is CASSPANYEQYF. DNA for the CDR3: TGTGCCAGCAGCCCCGCCAACTACGAGCAGTACTTC.

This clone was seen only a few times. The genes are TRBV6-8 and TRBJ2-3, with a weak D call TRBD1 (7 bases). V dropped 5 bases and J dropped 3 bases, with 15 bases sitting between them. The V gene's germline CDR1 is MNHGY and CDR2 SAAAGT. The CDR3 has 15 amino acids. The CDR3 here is CASSDRQGGTDTQYF. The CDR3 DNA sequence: TGTGCCAGCAGTGACAGACAGGGAGGAACAGATACGCAGTATTTT.

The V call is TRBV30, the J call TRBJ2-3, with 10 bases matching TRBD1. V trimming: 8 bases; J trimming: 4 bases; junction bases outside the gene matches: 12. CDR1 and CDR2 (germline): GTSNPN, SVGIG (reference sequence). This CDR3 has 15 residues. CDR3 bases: TGTGCCAGCCTGTCCTGGACAGGGGGGCCAGATACGCAGTATTTT. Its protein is CASLSWTGGPDTQYF.

As DNA, the CDR3 is TGTGCCAGCTCACCACGGGGACAGGCGATGACTGAAGCTTTCTTT. Translating gives CASSPRGQAMTEAFF. The rearrangement links TRBV18 to TRBJ1-1; TRBD1 matches at 8 bases. Per germline, CDR1 KGHSH and CDR2 LQKENI. The CDR3 runs 15 residues. Germline trimming cut 1 base from V and 5 bases from J; bases unmatched to any gene: 6.

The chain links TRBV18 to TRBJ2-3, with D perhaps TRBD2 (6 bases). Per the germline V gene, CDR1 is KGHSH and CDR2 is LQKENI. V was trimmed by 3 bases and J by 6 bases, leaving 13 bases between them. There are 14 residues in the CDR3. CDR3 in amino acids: CASSPAGPTDTQYF. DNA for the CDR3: TGTGCCAGCTCACCTGCGGGACCTACCGATACGCAGTATTTT.

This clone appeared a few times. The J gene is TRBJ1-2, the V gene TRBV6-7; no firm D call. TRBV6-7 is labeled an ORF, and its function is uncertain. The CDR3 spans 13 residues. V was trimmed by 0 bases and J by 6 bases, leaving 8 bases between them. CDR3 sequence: CASSYSIGHGYTF. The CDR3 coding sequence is TGTGCCAGCAGTTACTCGATTGGCCATGGCTACACCTTC.

Here the CDR3 DNA reads TGTGCCAGTAGTAATAGGGAGGGCACTGAAGCTTTCTTT. Residues: CASSNREGTEAFF. The chain couples TRBV19 to TRBJ1-1; D gene unclear. V dropped 4 bases and J dropped 4 bases, with 10 bases sitting between them. This CDR3 is 13 amino acids long. Per the germline V gene, CDR1 is LNHDA and CDR2 is SQIVND (reference sequence).

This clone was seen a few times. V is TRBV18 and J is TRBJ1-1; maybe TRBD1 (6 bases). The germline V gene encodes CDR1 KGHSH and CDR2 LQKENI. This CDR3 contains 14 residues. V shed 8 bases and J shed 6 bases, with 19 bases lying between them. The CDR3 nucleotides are TGTGCCAGCCACAAAGCAACAGGGAGTTCTGAAGCTTTCTTT. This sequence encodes CASHKATGSSEAFF. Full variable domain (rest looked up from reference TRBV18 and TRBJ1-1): NAGVMQNPRHLVRRRGQEARLRCSPMKGHSHVYWYRQLPEEGLKFMVYLQKENIIDESGMPKERFSAEFPKEGPSILRIQQVVRGDSAAYFCASHKATGSSEAFFGQGTRLTVV.

CDR3 in DNA: TGTGCCAGCAGCTTCGGGACAGGGGGCAATCAGCCCCAGCATTTT. This translates into CASSFGTGGNQPQHF. This chain links TRBV11-3 with TRBJ1-5, with 10 bases matching TRBD1. Germline CDR1 SGHNT, CDR2 YENEEA. The CDR3 length is 15 residues. J lost 2 bases, V lost 3 bases, and 1 base had no gene match.

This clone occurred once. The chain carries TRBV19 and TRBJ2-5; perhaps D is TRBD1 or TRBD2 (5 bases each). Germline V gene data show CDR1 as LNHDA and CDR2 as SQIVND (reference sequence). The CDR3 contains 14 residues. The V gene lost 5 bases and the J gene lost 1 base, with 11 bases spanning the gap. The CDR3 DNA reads TGTGCCAGTAGTGAGACCGGGACCCAAGAGACCCAGTACTTC. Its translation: CASSETGTQETQYF.

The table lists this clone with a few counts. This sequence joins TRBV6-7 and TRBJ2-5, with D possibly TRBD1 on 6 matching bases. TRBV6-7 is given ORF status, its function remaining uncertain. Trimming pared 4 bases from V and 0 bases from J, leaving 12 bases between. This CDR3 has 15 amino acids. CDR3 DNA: TGTGCCAGCAGTTCTCCGGACAGACACCAAGAGACCCAGTACTTC. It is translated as CASSSPDRHQETQYF.

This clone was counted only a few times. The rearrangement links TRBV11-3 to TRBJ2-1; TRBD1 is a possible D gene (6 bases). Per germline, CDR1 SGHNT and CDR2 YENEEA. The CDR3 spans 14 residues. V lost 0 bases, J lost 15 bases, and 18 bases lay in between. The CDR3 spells CASSLDPGTTSRFF. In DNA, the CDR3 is TGTGCCAGCAGCTTAGATCCCGGGACAACATCCCGGTTCTTC.

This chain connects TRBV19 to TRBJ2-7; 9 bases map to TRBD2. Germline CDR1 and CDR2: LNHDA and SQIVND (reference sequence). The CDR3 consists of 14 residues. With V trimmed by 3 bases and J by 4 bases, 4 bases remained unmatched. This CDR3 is CASSIASGTYEQYF. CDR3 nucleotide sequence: TGTGCCAGTAGTATTGCTAGCGGGACTTACGAGCAGTACTTC.

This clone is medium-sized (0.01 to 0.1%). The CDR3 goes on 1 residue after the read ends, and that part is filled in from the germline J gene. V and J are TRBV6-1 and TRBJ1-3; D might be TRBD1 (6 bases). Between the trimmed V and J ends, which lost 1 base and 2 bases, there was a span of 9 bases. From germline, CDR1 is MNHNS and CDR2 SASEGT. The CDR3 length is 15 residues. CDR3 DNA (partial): TGTGCCAGCAGTGAAGAAGAGGGGGCTGGAAACACCATATAT. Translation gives CASSEEEGAGNTIY. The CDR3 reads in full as CASSEEEGAGNTIYF.

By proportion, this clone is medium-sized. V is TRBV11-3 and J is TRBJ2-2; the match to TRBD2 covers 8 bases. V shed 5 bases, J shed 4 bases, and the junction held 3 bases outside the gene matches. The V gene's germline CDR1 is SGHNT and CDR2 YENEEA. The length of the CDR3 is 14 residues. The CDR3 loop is CASSLREGTGELFF. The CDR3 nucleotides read TGTGCCAGCAGCCTTCGGGAGGGCACCGGGGAGCTGTTTTTT.

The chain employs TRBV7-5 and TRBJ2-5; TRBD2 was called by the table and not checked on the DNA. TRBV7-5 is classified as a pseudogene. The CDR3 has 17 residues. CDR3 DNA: TGTGCCAGCAGCTTAGGACACCGGTTAAGAGGGCAAGAGACCCAGTACTTC. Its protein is CASSLGHRLRGQETQYF.

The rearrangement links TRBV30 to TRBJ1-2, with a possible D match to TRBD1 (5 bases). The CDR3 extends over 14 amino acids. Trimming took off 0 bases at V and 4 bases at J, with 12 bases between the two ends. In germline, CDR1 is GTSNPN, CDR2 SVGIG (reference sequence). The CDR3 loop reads CAWSVRGGGYGYTF. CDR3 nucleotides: TGTGCCTGGAGTGTAAGGGGAGGTGGCTATGGCTACACCTTC.

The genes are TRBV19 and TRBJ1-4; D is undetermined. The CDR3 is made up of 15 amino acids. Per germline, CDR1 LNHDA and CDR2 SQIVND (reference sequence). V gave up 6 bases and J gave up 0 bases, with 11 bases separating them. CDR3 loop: CASSAGDSTNEKLFF. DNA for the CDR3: TGTGCCAGTAGCGCCGGAGACTCAACTAATGAAAAACTGTTTTTT.

The CDR3 loop reads CASSAGTSGRMDTQYF. The CDR3 DNA follows: TGTGCCAGCAGTGCCGGGACTAGCGGGAGGATGGATACGCAGTATTTT. The chain links TRBV25-1 to TRBJ2-3, with TRBD2 matching 15 bases. This CDR3 region has 16 residues. The germline CDR1 and CDR2 sequences are MGHDK and SYGVNS. V trimming: 4 bases; J trimming: 6 bases; junction bases outside the gene matches: 5. Full variable domain (outside the CDR3, taken from reference TRBV25-1 and TRBJ2-3): EADIYQTPRYLVIGTGKKITLECSQTMGHDKMYWYQQDPGMELHLIHYSYGVNSTEKGDLSSESTVSRIRTEHFPLTLESARPSHTSQYLCASSAGTSGRMDTQYFGPGTRLTVL.

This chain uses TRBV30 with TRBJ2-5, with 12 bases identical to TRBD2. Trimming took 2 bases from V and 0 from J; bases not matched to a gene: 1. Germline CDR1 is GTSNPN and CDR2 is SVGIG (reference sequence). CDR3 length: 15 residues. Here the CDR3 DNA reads TGTGCCTGGAGTAGGACTAGCGGGAACCAAGAGACCCAGTACTTC. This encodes CAWSRTSGNQETQYF.

The CDR3 sequence: CASSFGLAVLSYEQYF. In nucleotides, the CDR3 is TGTGCCAGCAGTTTCGGGCTAGCGGTCCTTTCCTACGAGCAGTACTTC. The chain recombines TRBV28 with TRBJ2-7; 7 positions match TRBD2. This CDR3 is built from 16 residues. Germline V gene lookup returns CDR1 MDHEN and CDR2 SYDVKM. Trimming at V came to 3 bases and at J to 1 base, leaving 9 bases not matched to a gene.

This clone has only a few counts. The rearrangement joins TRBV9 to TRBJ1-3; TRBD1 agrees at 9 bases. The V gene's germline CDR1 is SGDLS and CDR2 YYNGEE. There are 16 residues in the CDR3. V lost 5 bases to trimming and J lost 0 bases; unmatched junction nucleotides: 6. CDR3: CASSEGTGNSGNTIYF. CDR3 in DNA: TGTGCCAGCAGTGAGGGGACAGGGAACTCTGGAAACACCATATATTTT.

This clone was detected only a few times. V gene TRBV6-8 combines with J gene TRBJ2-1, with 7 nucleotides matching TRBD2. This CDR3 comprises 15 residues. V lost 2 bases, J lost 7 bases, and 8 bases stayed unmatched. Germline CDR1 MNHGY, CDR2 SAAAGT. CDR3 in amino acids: CASSYRGGRRNEQFF. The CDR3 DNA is TGTGCCAGCAGTTACCGTGGCGGGAGAAGGAATGAGCAGTTCTTC.

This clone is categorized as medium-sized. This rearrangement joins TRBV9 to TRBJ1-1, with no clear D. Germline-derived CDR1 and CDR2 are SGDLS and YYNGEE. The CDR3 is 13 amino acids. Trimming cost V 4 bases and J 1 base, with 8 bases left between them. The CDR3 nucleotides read TGTGCCAGCAGCCTGACGGGGAACACTGAAGCTTTCTTT. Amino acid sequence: CASSLTGNTEAFF.

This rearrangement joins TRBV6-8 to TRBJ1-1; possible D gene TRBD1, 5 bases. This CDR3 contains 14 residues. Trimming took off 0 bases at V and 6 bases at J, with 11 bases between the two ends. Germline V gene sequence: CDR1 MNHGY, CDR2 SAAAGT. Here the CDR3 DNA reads TGTGCCAGCAGTTACTCGGCGGGGGGATCTGAAGCTTTCTTT. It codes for CASSYSAGGSEAFF.